The 30 T cell receptor beta chains below come from one sample, sequenced in a study of blood T cell repertoires in COVID-19. Assay used: immunoSEQ multiplex PCR; TCRdb lists only in-frame clones, some missing. The profile shows under 200,000 clones, more than 70% of them singletons. What was sequenced was peripheral blood. These receptors came from a man aged 35 to 55 with active or convalescent COVID-19.

This clone was counted a single time. The chain combines TRBV6-4 with TRBJ1-1; tentatively, D is TRBD1 (6 bases). V lost 6 bases to trimming and J lost 0 bases, with 8 bases between them. Germline V gives CDR1 MRHNA, CDR2 SNTAGT. This CDR3 contains 13 residues. This CDR3 is CASRDSMNTEAFF. DNA for the CDR3: TGTGCCAGCAGGGACAGCATGAACACTGAAGCTTTCTTT.

The chain has TRBV27 and TRBJ2-2; a possible D gene is TRBD1 (7 bases). The CDR3 has 14 residues. The germline V gene has CDR1 MNHEY and CDR2 SMNVEV (reference sequence). V lost 5 bases, J lost 2 bases, and 9 bases lay in between. CDR3 residues: CASSQGGNTGELFF. As DNA, the CDR3 is TGTGCCAGCAGTCAGGGGGGAAACACCGGGGAGCTGTTTTTT.

V gene TRBV6-4 combines with J gene TRBJ1-1; 8 bases fit TRBD1. V lost 6 bases, J lost 3 bases, and 6 bases stayed unmatched. Germline V lookup: CDR1 MRHNA, CDR2 SNTAGT. CDR3 length: 14 amino acids. CDR3 loop: CASRATGDHTEAFF. Written as DNA, the CDR3 is TGTGCCAGCAGGGCGACAGGGGATCACACTGAAGCTTTCTTT.

This chain joins TRBV5-1 and TRBJ1-1; TRBD1 agrees at 7 bases. The CDR3 consists of 14 residues. Germline CDR1 and CDR2: SGHRS and YFSETQ. V gave up 1 base and J gave up 3 bases; unmatched junction bases: 3. CDR3 region: CASSLTGVDTEAFF. CDR3 sequence (DNA): TGCGCCAGCAGCTTGACAGGGGTGGACACTGAAGCTTTCTTT.

This clone has just one count. The chain employs TRBV6-5 and TRBJ2-1, with D possibly matching TRBD1 (6 bases). Germline V gives CDR1 MNHEY, CDR2 SVGAGI. Trimming removed 6 bases from V and 16 bases from J, with 16 bases in between. The CDR3 loop spans 11 amino acids. The CDR3 nucleotides are TGTGCCAGCAGCGCCGGGACAAGGGCCTTCTTC. It is translated as CASSAGTRAFF.

CDR3 sequence: CASSLKGTAYQPQHF. DNA for the CDR3: TGTGCCAGCAGCTTAAAGGGGACAGCCTATCAGCCCCAGCATTTT. The V gene is TRBV7-8, the J gene TRBJ1-5; 7 bases fit TRBD1. The CDR3 length is 15 residues. From germline, CDR1 is SGHVS and CDR2 FQNEAQ. The V and J ends lost 2 bases and 5 bases, in that order; junction bases with no gene match: 6.

J is TRBJ2-1 and V is TRBV19, with 10 positions matching TRBD2. The germline gives CDR1 LNHDA, CDR2 SQIVND (reference sequence). Trimming cost V 5 bases and J 8 bases; bases outside gene matches: 15. The CDR3 spans 17 residues. The DNA for the CDR3 is TGTGCCAGTAGTCCCCGAGGTGGCAGCGGGAGGGCCCATGAGCAGTTCTTC. Its translation is CASSPRGGSGRAHEQFF.

The gene calls are TRBV9 and TRBJ1-5; tentatively, D is TRBD1 (5 bases). V shed 3 bases and J shed 1 base, with 11 bases lying between them. CDR3 length: 15 amino acids. Germline CDR1 reads SGDLS; CDR2 reads YYNGEE. The CDR3 DNA reads as TGTGCCAGCAGCGACCAGGGTGCGAGCAATCAGCCCCAGCATTTT. It codes for CASSDQGASNQPQHF.

This chain connects TRBV11-3 to TRBJ2-1; D remains unclear. The CDR3 runs 15 residues. Per the germline V gene, CDR1 is SGHNT and CDR2 is YENEEA. V lost 5 bases, J lost 4 bases, and 15 bases lay in between. This chain's CDR3 is CASSVDRREYNEQFF. CDR3 in DNA: TGTGCCAGCAGCGTCGACCGGAGAGAGTACAATGAGCAGTTCTTC.

The V and J genes are TRBV19 and TRBJ2-1, with 10 bases fitting TRBD2. The ends lost 3 bases at V and 8 bases at J; junction bases unmatched: 7. Germline V gene data show CDR1 as LNHDA and CDR2 as SQIVND (reference sequence). This CDR3 is 15 amino acids long. CDR3: CASSIGLAGADEQFF. CDR3 sequence (DNA): TGTGCCAGTAGTATCGGTCTAGCGGGAGCTGATGAGCAGTTCTTC.

This chain joins TRBV6-5 and TRBJ2-3; the match to TRBD2 covers 7 bases. Germline-derived CDR1 and CDR2 are MNHEY and SVGAGI. V was pared by 7 bases and J by 4 bases, with 8 bases of the junction left unmatched. This CDR3 is 14 amino acids long. DNA for the CDR3: TGTGCCAGCAAACGGGGGGTCATCGCAGATACGCAGTATTTT. Protein product: CASKRGVIADTQYF.

This sequence joins TRBV29-1 and TRBJ1-2, with a tentative D call TRBD1 (6 bases). The length of the CDR3 is 13 residues. The germline V and J ends were trimmed by 0 bases and 5 bases, with 10 bases remaining between them. Germline CDR1 is SQVTM and CDR2 is ANQGSEA. The CDR3 loop reads CSVEDGGFYGYTF. CDR3 in DNA: TGCAGCGTTGAAGATGGGGGCTTTTATGGCTACACCTTC. The variable domain in full, with the rest retrieved from reference TRBV29-1 and TRBJ1-2, is SAVISQKPSRDICQRGTSLTIQCQVDSQVTMMFWYRQQPGQSLTLIATANQGSEATYESGFVIDKFPISRPNLTFSTLTVSNMSPEDSSIYLCSVEDGGFYGYTFGSGTRLTVV.

Turning to this clone: Sequence at one end of the junction differs from germline and may be a read error. The V gene is TRBV5-1, the J gene TRBJ2-7; D possibly corresponds to TRBD2 (7 bases). The CDR3 runs to 14 residues. Germline CDR1 SGHRS, CDR2 YFSETQ. CDR3 nucleotides: TGCGCCAGCAGAGTTGGGGGGGGCTCCAACGAGCAGTACTTC. Translation gives CASRVGGGSNEQYF.

The rearrangement joins TRBV3-1 (or the pseudogene TRBV3-2) to TRBJ2-3; maybe TRBD2 (6 bases). The germline gives CDR1 LGHDT, CDR2 YNNKEL (reference sequence). Trimming stripped 6 bases from V and 1 base from J, with 8 bases between. The CDR3 sequence is 13 residues long. In DNA form, the CDR3 reads TGTGCCAGCAGTACGGGGGGCACAGATACGCAGTATTTT. Its protein is CASSTGGTDTQYF.

The chain couples TRBV27 to TRBJ1-1; 7 nucleotides match TRBD1. J gave up 2 bases and V 2 bases, and 11 bases lay outside the gene matches. The germline gives CDR1 MNHEY, CDR2 SMNVEV (reference sequence). This CDR3 is built from 17 residues. This chain's CDR3 is CASSLKEGALSNTEAFF. In DNA, the CDR3 is TGTGCCAGCAGTTTAAAGGAGGGGGCCTTATCTAACACTGAAGCTTTCTTT.

This clone was found once. This chain connects TRBV30 to TRBJ1-6, with unresolved D. The V gene's germline CDR1 is GTSNPN and CDR2 SVGIG (reference sequence). V lost 2 bases to trimming and J lost 10 bases, with 9 bases between them. This CDR3 contains 12 residues. The CDR3 region has the DNA TGTGCCTGGAGTCCCTTGGGCTCACCCCTCCACTTT. Its translation is CAWSPLGSPLHF.

The chain links TRBV5-6 to TRBJ1-1, with D possibly TRBD1 on 5 matching bases. Trimming cost V 1 base and J 10 bases, with 14 bases left between them. The CDR3 loop spans 13 amino acids. CDR1 and CDR2 from the germline V gene are SGHDT and YYEEEE. CDR3 DNA: TGTGCCAGCAGCTTGCTTGCAGGGTCGGGAGCTTTCTTT. Residues: CASSLLAGSGAFF.

Only one count was recorded for this clone. The rearrangement uses TRBV30 and TRBJ1-1, with D maybe TRBD1 (6 bases). Trimming shortened V by 1 base and J by 10 bases, and 16 bases separated the two germline ends. The CDR3 consists of 13 residues. Looked up from germline, CDR1 is GTSNPN and CDR2 is SVGIG (reference sequence). Here the CDR3 DNA reads TGTGCCTGGAGTGACAGGGCGGTTAAAGGAGCTTTCTTT. Its protein is CAWSDRAVKGAFF. Complete variable domain (other parts from reference TRBV30 and TRBJ1-1): SQTIHQWPATLVQPVGSPLSLECTVEGTSNPNLYWYRQAAGRGLQLLFYSVGIGQISSEVPQNLSASRPQDRQFILSSKKLLLSDSGFYLCAWSDRAVKGAFFGQGTRLTVV.

V is TRBV7-9 and J is TRBJ2-1; 7 positions match TRBD1. Germline V gene sequence: CDR1 SEHNR, CDR2 FQNEAQ (reference sequence). V was clipped by 8 bases and J by 2 bases; unmatched bases: 12. This CDR3 region has 16 residues. In DNA, the CDR3 is TGTGCCAGCGCCCAACCACGGACAGGACCCTACAATGAGCAGTTCTTC. The encoded protein is CASAQPRTGPYNEQFF.

The chain couples TRBV27 to TRBJ1-4; 8 bases align to TRBD1. The CDR3 has 14 amino acids. The junction had 8 bases not matched to a gene; V was cut back by 6 bases and J by 8 bases. CDR1 MNHEY and CDR2 SMNVEV come from the germline V gene (reference sequence). This CDR3 is CASRRGAGGEKLFF. In DNA form, the CDR3 reads TGTGCCAGCAGGCGAGGGGCAGGGGGCGAAAAACTGTTTTTT.

The chain employs TRBV10-3 and TRBJ1-1, with no clear D. Looked up from germline, CDR1 is ENHRY and CDR2 is SYGVKD. Trimming left V 6 bases short and J 1 base short, with 15 bases between. The CDR3 is 15 residues long. The CDR3: CAIRLSEQKNTEAFF. CDR3 DNA: TGTGCCATCAGACTAAGCGAGCAGAAGAACACTGAAGCTTTCTTT.

This chain uses TRBV9 with TRBJ2-1; the match to TRBD2 covers 11 bases. Germline V CDR1 and CDR2: SGDLS, YYNGEE. With 3 bases clipped from V and 6 bases from J, the junction kept 5 bases outside the gene matches. The CDR3 consists of 15 residues. CDR3 in DNA: TGTGCCAGCAGCGATAGCGGGGGGGCGGGCAATGAGCAGTTCTTC. This sequence encodes CASSDSGGAGNEQFF.

CDR3 protein: CASSLVSGYGYTF. The CDR3 DNA reads as TGTGCCAGCAGCTTAGTATCAGGCTATGGCTACACCTTC. The chain carries TRBV7-9 and TRBJ1-2; no firm D call. The CDR3 sequence is 13 residues long. Germline assignment: CDR1 SEHNR and CDR2 FQNEAQ (reference sequence). With 1 base removed from V and 4 bases from J, the gap between germline ends came to 7 bases.

The chain joins TRBV10-3 to TRBJ2-4; 7 bases line up with TRBD1. V lost 3 bases, J lost 3 bases, and 5 bases stayed unmatched. The germline V gene has CDR1 ENHRY and CDR2 SYGVKD. This CDR3 has 15 amino acids. CDR3 residues: CAISDVRDSKNIQYF. DNA for the CDR3: TGTGCCATCAGTGACGTCCGGGACAGCAAAAACATTCAGTACTTC.

The CDR3 spells CAKGRGQGNSARMNTEAFF. Here the CDR3 DNA reads TGTGCCAAGGGCCGGGGACAGGGGAATTCGGCTCGAATGAACACTGAAGCTTTCTTT. The rearrangement links TRBV30 to TRBJ1-1; 10 bases are shared with TRBD1. Germline V lookup: CDR1 GTSNPN, CDR2 SVGIG (reference sequence). The CDR3 spans 19 residues. Trimming cost V 8 bases and J 0 bases; bases outside gene matches: 21.

The chain employs TRBV7-9 and TRBJ1-1, with 7 bases identical to TRBD1. CDR1 and CDR2 from the germline V gene are SEHNR and FQNEAQ (reference sequence). J was trimmed by 5 bases and V by 5 bases; bases with no gene match: 11. This CDR3 has 15 residues. This CDR3 is CASSPARQGNTEAFF. As DNA, the CDR3 is TGTGCCAGCAGCCCGGCTAGACAGGGAAATACTGAAGCTTTCTTT. The full variable domain, with the rest looked up from reference TRBV7-9 and TRBJ1-1, is DTGVSQNPRHKITKRGQNVTFRCDPISEHNRLYWYRQTLGQGPEFLTYFQNEAQLEKSRLLSDRFSAERPKGSFSTLEIQRTEQGDSAMYLCASSPARQGNTEAFFGQGTRLTVV.

The V and J genes are TRBV7-2 and TRBJ2-7; 8 bases line up with TRBD1. Germline loops: CDR1 SGHTA, CDR2 FQGNSA. J gave up 4 bases and V 1 base, and 15 bases lay outside the gene matches. This CDR3 has 18 residues. CDR3 DNA sequence: TGTGCCAGCAGCTTAGGGAGACAAGTAACAGGGGGGACTTACGAGCAGTACTTC. Translated, it gives CASSLGRQVTGGTYEQYF.

Note on this clone: A junction boundary mismatches the germline segment, possibly from a read error. The genes are TRBV7-9 and TRBJ2-1; TRBD1 is a possible D gene (6 bases). The CDR3 is made up of 12 amino acids. Per germline, CDR1 SEHNR and CDR2 FQNEAQ (reference sequence). The DNA for the CDR3 is TGTGCCAGCAGCTGGACCGACAGGCGATTGGTCTTC. This encodes CASSWTDRRLVF.

The chain employs TRBV7-9 and TRBJ2-7; 11 positions match TRBD1. The CDR3 is 15 residues long. Germline values: CDR1 SEHNR, CDR2 FQNEAQ (reference sequence). J gave up 1 base and V 5 bases, and 4 bases lay outside the gene matches. CDR3 DNA sequence: TGTGCCAGCAGCCCGGGACAGGGGGATTCCTACGAGCAGTACTTC. Residues: CASSPGQGDSYEQYF.

This clone appeared a single time. The rearrangement uses TRBV1 and TRBJ1-2; the table assigns TRBD1, which was not confirmed against the DNA. TRBV1 is an annotated pseudogene. There are 18 residues in the CDR3. As DNA, the CDR3 is TGCACCAGCAGCCAAGATGCGGCTCTGGGACACCAAGACTATGGCTACACCTTC. It codes for CTSSQDAALGHQDYGYTF.